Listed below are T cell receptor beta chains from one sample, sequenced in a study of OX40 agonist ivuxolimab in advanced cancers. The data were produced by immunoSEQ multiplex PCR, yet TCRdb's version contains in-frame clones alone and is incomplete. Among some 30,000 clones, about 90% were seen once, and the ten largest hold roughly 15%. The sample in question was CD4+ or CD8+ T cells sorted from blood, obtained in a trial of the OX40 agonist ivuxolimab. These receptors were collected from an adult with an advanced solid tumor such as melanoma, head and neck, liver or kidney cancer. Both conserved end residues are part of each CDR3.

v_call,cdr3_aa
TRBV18,CASSTGRNNEQFF
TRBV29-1,CSVDGPWGDEQYF
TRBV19,CASSIDPAGVQPFYQPQHF
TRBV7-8,CASWADSYNEQFF
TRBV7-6,CASSLIQGESGETQYF
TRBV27,CASSLLGGTPGEFF
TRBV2,CASSEAGFAGANVLTF
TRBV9,CASSHSATADEQYF
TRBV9,CASASGNEQFF
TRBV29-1,CSVGTYDSSYNEQFF
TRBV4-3,CASSQDWQDSRGQNIQYF
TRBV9,CASSALAGGPYEQYF
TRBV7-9,CASSSPADYYGYTF
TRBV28,CASSSRGTNEKLFF
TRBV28,CASSLRLAGSYEQYF
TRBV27,CASRQAGGTGELFF
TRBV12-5,CASGFGETQYF
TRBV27,CASSFDRDRIYEQYF
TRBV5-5,CASSPGTMVAGDEQFF
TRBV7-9,CASSLVSGIQETQYF
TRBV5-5,CASSSRGPPTTDQPQHF
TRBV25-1,CASSLARDGAYEQYF
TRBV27,CASSLGRRALETQYF
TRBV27,CASSWTSNNEQFF
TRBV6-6,CATSTGNYEQYF
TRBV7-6,CASSSTGTLYNEQFF
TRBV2,CASSLLAGGYNNEQYF
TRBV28,CASSPPSYEQYF
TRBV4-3,CASSQDLEETPETQYF
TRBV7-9,CASSPTGVGETQYF
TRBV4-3,CASSQDRNTQYF
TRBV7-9,CASSLVAGNTEAFF
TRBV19,CASSIAGSSYEQYF
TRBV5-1,CASSLGGGPQETQYF